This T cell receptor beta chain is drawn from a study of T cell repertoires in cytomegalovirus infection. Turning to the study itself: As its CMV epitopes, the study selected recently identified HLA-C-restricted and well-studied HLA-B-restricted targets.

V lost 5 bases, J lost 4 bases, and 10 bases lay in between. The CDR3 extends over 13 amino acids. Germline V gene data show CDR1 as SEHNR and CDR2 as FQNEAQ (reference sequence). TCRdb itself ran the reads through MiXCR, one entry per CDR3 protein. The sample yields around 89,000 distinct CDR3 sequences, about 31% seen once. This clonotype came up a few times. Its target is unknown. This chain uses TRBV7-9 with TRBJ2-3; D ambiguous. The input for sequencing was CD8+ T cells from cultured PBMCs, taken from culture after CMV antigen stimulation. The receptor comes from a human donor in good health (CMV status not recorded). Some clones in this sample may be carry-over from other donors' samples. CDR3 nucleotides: TGTGCCAGCAGCCCGCCGCAGGCAGATACGCAGTATTTT. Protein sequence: CASSPPQADTQYF.